A single sample gave rise to the 14 T cell receptor beta chains below, sequenced in a study of metastatic and nonmetastatic thyroid tumors. From the PCR reads, TCRdb re-called clones with MiXCR. The sample has tens of thousands of clones; approximately 13% are singletons. Not a single patient had been given any form of treatment at any point before undergoing thyroid surgery. What was sequenced was tumor tissue. The receptors come from a female donor with papillary thyroid cancer or a benign thyroid nodule (not recorded which). Some clones in this sample may be carry-over from other donors' samples.

At least ten counts were recorded for this clone. The J gene is TRBJ2-1, the V gene TRBV3-1; 8 nucleotides agree with TRBD2. The CDR3 has 17 amino acids. The trim removed 0 bases at V and 0 bases at J, leaving 4 bases unmatched. Per the germline V gene, CDR1 is LGHDT and CDR2 is YNNKEL (reference sequence). CDR3 in amino acids: CASSQEGGRYSYNEQFF. In DNA, the CDR3 is TGTGCCAGCAGCCAAGAGGGCGGGAGGTACTCCTACAATGAGCAGTTCTTC.

This clone was seen at least ten times. The chain has TRBV9 and TRBJ2-3; D possibly corresponds to TRBD2 (7 bases). Trimming shortened V by 5 bases and J by 4 bases, and 17 bases separated the two germline ends. This CDR3 spans 15 amino acids. Germline V gives CDR1 SGDLS, CDR2 YYNGEE. CDR3 nucleotides: TGTGCCAGCAGTCCCTGGGGGGGGCGGGCAGATACGCAGTATTTT. It yields the protein CASSPWGGRADTQYF. Looking up the rest from reference TRBV9 and TRBJ2-3 gives the full variable domain: DSGVTQTPKHLITATGQRVTLRCSPRSGDLSVYWYQQSLDQGLQFLIQYYNGEERAKGNILERFSAQQFPDLHSELNLSSLELGDSALYFCASSPWGGRADTQYFGPGTRLTVL.

This clone showed up many times. The identical CDR3 is also encoded by other nucleotide sequences in the sample. The chain couples TRBV19 to TRBJ2-2, with TRBD1 matching 8 bases. Looked up from germline, CDR1 is LNHDA and CDR2 is SQIVND (reference sequence). The CDR3 is 14 amino acids. After removal of 1 base from V and 6 bases from J, the junction contained 1 base not matched to a gene. This CDR3 reads CASSIGTGPGELFF. DNA for the CDR3: TGTGCCAGTAGTATAGGGACAGGGCCCGGGGAGCTGTTTTTT. Together with reference TRBV19 and TRBJ2-2, the CDR3 gives the full variable domain: DGGITQSPKYLFRKEGQNVTLSCEQNLNHDAMYWYRQDPGQGLRLIYYSQIVNDFQKGDIAEGYSVSREKKESFPLTVTSAQKNPTAFYLCASSIGTGPGELFFGEGSRLTVL.

The table lists this clone with many counts. The chain joins TRBV18 to TRBJ2-7, with TRBD2 matching 9 bases. V lost 3 bases and J lost 5; bases outside the gene matches: 5. CDR1 and CDR2 (germline): KGHSH, LQKENI. The CDR3 sequence is 14 residues long. CDR3 nucleotides: TGTGCCAGCTCACCTTTTAGCGGGAGCGACGAGCAGTACTTC. Its translation: CASSPFSGSDEQYF.

In its sample, this clone ranks as medium-sized. The chain links TRBV2 to TRBJ2-7; 9 bases fit TRBD2. Trimming cost V 1 base and J 2 bases; bases outside gene matches: 3. Germline V gene data show CDR1 as SNHLY and CDR2 as FYNNEI. This CDR3 has 15 residues. The CDR3 loop reads CASSEGGGRAYEQYF. Written as DNA, the CDR3 is TGTGCCAGCAGTGAAGGTGGCGGGAGGGCCTACGAGCAGTACTTC.

This clone was counted ten times or more. The chain employs TRBV9 and TRBJ1-1; maybe TRBD1 (5 bases). The V end was cut by 0 bases, the J end by 2 bases, with 11 bases between. The germline V gene has CDR1 SGDLS and CDR2 YYNGEE. This CDR3 comprises 15 residues. The CDR3 spells CASSVGGRTNTEAFF. In nucleotides, the CDR3 is TGTGCCAGCAGCGTAGGGGGCAGAACCAACACTGAAGCTTTCTTT.

This clone was seen a handful of times. Given a much more abundant clone one base away, this may be a read error. The chain employs TRBV28 and TRBJ2-2; D might be TRBD1 (6 bases). The germline V and J ends were trimmed by 7 bases and 7 bases, with 13 bases remaining between them. The CDR3 consists of 13 residues. CDR1 and CDR2 from the germline V gene are MDHEN and SYDVKM. The DNA for the CDR3 is TGTGCCAGCATCTCTGGGGGCTACGGGGAGCTGTTTTTT. This sequence encodes CASISGGYGELFF.

There are many counts of this clone. The same CDR3 is also encoded by other DNA sequences in this sample. V gene TRBV28 combines with J gene TRBJ2-5; D not certain. The V gene lost 5 bases and the J gene lost 5 bases, with 24 bases spanning the gap. The length of the CDR3 is 17 residues. Germline lookup yields CDR1 MDHEN and CDR2 SYDVKM. CDR3 protein: CASSTLGLPRTRETQYF. CDR3 DNA sequence: TGTGCCAGCAGTACGCTAGGGCTACCTAGGACGAGGGAGACCCAGTACTTC. The complete variable domain, with remaining parts taken from reference TRBV28 and TRBJ2-5, reads DVKVTQSSRYLVKRTGEKVFLECVQDMDHENMFWYRQDPGLGLRLIYFSYDVKMKEKGDIPEGYSVSREKKERFSLILESASTNQTSMYLCASSTLGLPRTRETQYFGPGTRLLVL.

This clone was counted between two and nine times. Relative to the germline gene, one junction end is altered; a read error may explain this. The genes are TRBV9 and TRBJ2-3, with D uncertain. The germline V gene encodes CDR1 SGDLS and CDR2 YYNGEE. This CDR3 has 12 residues. As DNA, the CDR3 is TGTGCCAGCAGGGTAGTTACAGATACGCAGTATTTT. It encodes CASRVVTDTQYF.

This clone was counted at least ten times. The chain recombines TRBV2 with TRBJ2-1; no reliable D call. The V gene lost 1 base and the J gene lost 5 bases, with 9 bases spanning the gap. The CDR3 extends over 14 amino acids. Germline CDR1 is SNHLY and CDR2 is FYNNEI. The CDR3 loop is CASSEGIWDNEQFF. In DNA form, the CDR3 reads TGTGCCAGCAGTGAAGGGATTTGGGACAATGAGCAGTTCTTC.

By sample fraction, this clone is medium-sized. The V gene is TRBV7-3, the J gene TRBJ1-2, with TRBD1 matching over 8 bases. Trimming at V came to 3 bases and at J to 7 bases, leaving 4 bases not matched to a gene. Germline V lookup: CDR1 SGHTA, CDR2 FQGTGA. There are 13 residues in the CDR3. The CDR3 DNA sequence: TGTGCCAGCAGCTTGGGGACAGGTGGTGGCTACACCTTC. Residues: CASSLGTGGGYTF.

This clone was observed at least ten times. The chain joins TRBV2 to TRBJ2-1; 8 nucleotides match TRBD2. The ends lost 6 bases at V and 8 bases at J; junction bases unmatched: 15. The germline CDR1 and CDR2 sequences are SNHLY and FYNNEI. The CDR3 totals 16 residues. The CDR3 protein is CASSVPGLGPRDEQFF. The CDR3 bases are TGTGCCAGCAGCGTCCCGGGACTAGGGCCTAGGGATGAGCAGTTCTTC.

This clone has a count of ten or more. The chain combines TRBV6-1 with TRBJ2-5; D is uncertain. Trimming took off 2 bases at V and 5 bases at J, with 6 bases between the two ends. Germline loops: CDR1 MNHNS, CDR2 SASEGT. This CDR3 is built from 12 residues. In nucleotides, the CDR3 is TGTGCCAGCAGTGAAATTAGGGAGACCCAGTACTTC. This gives the protein CASSEIRETQYF.

The table lists this clone with many counts. A single base separates this from a much larger clone, so it may be a read error. Other DNA sequences in this specimen translate into the identical CDR3. The chain has TRBV6-1 and TRBJ1-5, with no clear D. Germline V CDR1 and CDR2: MNHNS, SASEGT. The CDR3 contains 13 residues. The chain's CDR3 is CASSEEEFQPRHF. Written as DNA, the CDR3 is TGTGCCAGCAGTGAAGAAGAGTTTCAGCCCCGGCATTTT.